This T cell receptor beta chain originates from a study of T cell responses to AZD1222 COVID-19 vaccine. Study-level points and caveats: Females outnumbered males among donors, who were mostly white British; clonal diversity was possibly underestimated.

Libraries were prepared by immunoSEQ multiplex PCR; TCRdb keeps only in-frame clonotypes and omits some of them. The top ten hold under 1.5% of the sample, which has about 130,000 clones, around 90% seen once. CDR1 and CDR2 (germline): MGHDK, SYGVNS. This CDR3 has 13 amino acids. The V end was cut by 7 bases, the J end by 7 bases, with 14 bases between. Remarks on this clone: The antigen remains unidentified.

The sample in question was peripheral blood, obtained on day 0 of AZD1222 vaccination. The chain recombines TRBV25-1 with TRBJ2-1, with D possibly TRBD2 on 6 matching bases. The receptor was isolated from an adult in good health. CDR3 region: CASTLGGVNEQFF. CDR3 in DNA: TGTGCCAGCACCCTGGGGGGTGTGAATGAGCAGTTCTTC.